The rows below give T cell receptor delta chains drawn from one sample of a study of Vδ1+ human thymocytes. TCRdb reanalysed the multiplex PCR reads with CATT. The sample comprises some 54,000 delta-chain clones, roughly 15% of which are singletons, and under 0.55% rests with the top ten. The specimen was Vdelta1+ gamma-delta thymocytes from the thymus. The origin of the receptors is a boy under two years old who had congenital heart surgery. Both conserved end residues are part of each CDR3. A D gene is named only where the DNA matches it firmly. Clone size appears in some rows only: once, few, many, or a class for an expanded clone.

clone_size	v_call	j_call	d_call	cdr3_nt	cdr3_aa
few	TRDV1	TRDJ1	TRDD3	TGTGCTCTTGGGGAAGCCTGGGGGATAGATAAACTCATCTTT	CALGEAWGIDKLIF
many	TRDV2	TRDJ1	-	TGTGCCTGTGGGCCGTACTGGGTTCGCCCCGATAAACTCATCTTT	CACGPYWVRPDKLIF
-	TRDV2	TRDJ1	TRDD3	TGTGCCTGTGGTACGGAACTGGGGGGTTACACCGATAAACTCATCTTT	CACGTELGGYTDKLIF
few	TRDV1	TRDJ1	TRDD3	TGTGCTCTTGGGGATACCCCTACGAGGCAGTACTGGGGCCCTGGCACCGATAAACTCATCTTT	CALGDTPTRQYWGPGTDKLIF
few	TRDV1	TRDJ1	-	TGTGCTCTTGGGGAACTTGCTAAAGGATGGTTCGATAAACTCATCTTT	CALGELAKGWFDKLIF
few	TRDV1	TRDJ1	TRDD3	TGTGCTCTTGGGGAAAGGTTATCTGGGGGATACAAGATCGATAAACTCATCTTT	CALGERLSGGYKIDKLIF
few	TRDV1	TRDJ1	TRDD3	TGTGCTCTTGGTAAACCCGTGGGGGATACGCGGGCCAAAGATAAACTCATCTTT	CALGKPVGDTRAKDKLIF
-	TRDV1	TRDJ1	-	TGTGCTCTTGGGGCCCCCTTCCCCGCACGGGGCAATAAACTCATCTTT	CALGAPFPARGNKLIF
few	TRDV1	TRDJ1	-	TGTGCTCTTGGGGAACCTGGGTCGGCAAAGCTGGGATACACCGATAAACTCATCTTT	CALGEPGSAKLGYTDKLIF
-	TRDV1	TRDJ1	TRDD3	TGTGCTCTTGGCAACATGCTTTCTCCGTACTGGGGGGCCGATAAACTCATCTTT	CALGNMLSPYWGADKLIF
-	TRDV1	TRDJ1	-	TGTGCTCTAGGGCCTTCCTACGTATTTTACTGGGGGATCCGAACATACACCGATAAACTCATCTTT	CALGPSYVFYWGIRTYTDKLIF
medium-sized	TRDV2	TRDJ1	-	TGTGCCTGGCCCTACACCGATAAACTCATCTTT	CAWPYTDKLIF
few	TRDV1	TRDJ1	TRDD3	TGTGCTCTTGGGCAGAACTTCCGAACGCCTTTACTGGGGGATACGCGGGGTTCGATTTACACCGATAAACTCATCTTT	CALGQNFRTPLLGDTRGSIYTDKLIF
few	TRDV1	TRDJ1	TRDD3	TGTGCTCTTGGGGAACTGGGCACTGCTTTCCTGGGGGATACGCAGGGTGACGATAAACTCATCTTT	CALGELGTAFLGDTQGDDKLIF
-	TRDV1	TRDJ1	-	TGTGCTCTTGGGGAACTTTGGGGAAACACCGATAAACTCATCTTT	CALGELWGNTDKLIF
few	TRDV1	TRDJ1	-	TGTGCTCTTGGGTCCCGACCAGCCGTCATACGGCACACCGATAAACTCATCTTT	CALGSRPAVIRHTDKLIF
-	TRDV1	TRDJ1	TRDD3	TGTGCTCTTGGGGAACTAACCCTTCCTACCAAACTACCTTACTGGGGGATATCCGATAAACTCATCTTT	CALGELTLPTKLPYWGISDKLIF
few	TRDV1	TRDJ1	-	TGTGCTCTTGGGGCACAGCAGCTTCTAAACTTACTCGGGGACACCGATAAACTCATCTTT	CALGAQQLLNLLGDTDKLIF
few	TRDV1	TRDJ1	TRDD3	TGTGCTCTTGGGGAACCGTGCCAGGGGGGATACGAGGCCGATAAACTCATCTTT	CALGEPCQGGYEADKLIF
few	TRDV1	TRDJ1	-	TGTGCTCTTGGGGAAATAGTAGCTCTAGCGTACGCCGACACTGATAAACTCATCTTT	CALGEIVALAYADTDKLIF
-	TRDV1	TRDJ1	TRDD3	TGTGCTCTTGGGGACCTAGACCTCTCCAACTACTGGGGGATACGCGATAAACTCATCTTT	CALGDLDLSNYWGIRDKLIF
few	TRDV1	TRDJ1	-	TGTGCTCTTGGGGAGGGCTACCCTGGCGATAAACTCATCTTT	CALGEGYPGDKLIF
-	TRDV1	TRDJ1	-	TGTGCTCTTGGGGGTGTTCCTGAGGGCCTCTACACCGATAAACTCATCTTT	CALGGVPEGLYTDKLIF
-	TRDV1	TRDJ1	TRDD3	TGTGCTCTTGGGGAACTCGGGCTTCCCTCATTCTCATACTGGGGGATAGGAGGGGACGCCGATAAACTCATCTTT	CALGELGLPSFSYWGIGGDADKLIF
-	TRDV1	TRDJ1	TRDD3	TGTGCTCTTGGGCCATCATTCCTACGACGCTATCTGGGGGATATTGAGAGGGACACCGATAAACTCATCTTT	CALGPSFLRRYLGDIERDTDKLIF
few	TRDV1	TRDJ1	TRDD3	TGTGCTCTTGGGGAACTAGTATTCTGGGGGATACGGGGCACCGATAAACTCATCTTT	CALGELVFWGIRGTDKLIF
-	TRDV1	TRDJ1	TRDD3	TGTGCTCTTGGGGAAAAAGGCCGGGGGATACGCCTCCGGTACACCGATAAACTCATCTTT	CALGEKGRGIRLRYTDKLIF
few	TRDV1	TRDJ1	TRDD2	TGTGCTCTTGGGGAACTGAGCCCCCTCTTCCTACCGGTAAAGGGCTACACCGATAAACTCATCTTT	CALGELSPLFLPVKGYTDKLIF
-	TRDV1	TRDJ1	-	TGTGCTCTTGGGGAACTGGCCCTGTACACCGATAAACTCATCTTT	CALGELALYTDKLIF
-	TRDV1	TRDJ1	-	TGTGCTCTTGGGGAACTCCGATCCTTGTACACCGATAAACTCATCTTT	CALGELRSLYTDKLIF
-	TRDV1	TRDJ1	-	TGTGCTCTTGGGGAACTAGATTTGGGTAAACTCATCTTT	CALGELDLGKLIF
-	TRDV3	TRDJ1	-	TGTGCCTTTTGGTCCAAGGCCTACTCCGGGGTACATAAGACCGATAAACTCATCTTT	CAFWSKAYSGVHKTDKLIF
-	TRDV1	TRDJ1	-	TGTGCTCTTGGGGAATGCTGTCTCCACCAAGATACTGGGACCCGACTCATCTTT	CALGECCLHQDTGTRLIF
-	TRDV1	TRDJ1	TRDD3	TGTGCTCTTGGGTCCCACGAGTGGGGCTCCGCTGGGGGATCCTACACCGATAAACTCATCTTT	CALGSHEWGSAGGSYTDKLIF
-	TRDV3	TRDJ1	-	TGTGCCCCCTCCGATAAACTCATCTTT	CAPSDKLIF
-	TRDV1	TRDJ1	-	TGTGCTCTTGGGGAAATTCCACATCGGATCGATAAACTCATCTTT	CALGEIPHRIDKLIF
few	TRDV1	TRDJ1	TRDD3	TGTGCTCTTGGTGATCCTCTTCTCACAATGGATACTGGGGCCGATAAACTCATCTTT	CALGDPLLTMDTGADKLIF
few	TRDV1	TRDJ1	-	TGTGCTCTTGGGGAACGGCCGCGAGGGTCTCACACCGATAAACTCATCTTT	CALGERPRGSHTDKLIF
few	TRDV1	TRDJ1	-	TGTGCTCTTGGGGAATTCCGTCTGACCGATAAACTCATCTTT	CALGEFRLTDKLIF
-	TRDV1	TRDJ1	-	TGTGCTCTTGGGATTCATGGGGGCTTGTACACCGATAAACTCATCTTT	CALGIHGGLYTDKLIF
few	TRDV2	TRDJ1	TRDD3	TGTGCCTGTCTGGGGGATACCAAGTATAGGGGTGACACCGATAAACTCATCTTT	CACLGDTKYRGDTDKLIF
-	TRDV1	TRDJ1	-	TGTGCTCTTGGGCCCCATCGACTCACCGATAAACTCATCTTT	CALGPHRLTDKLIF
few	TRDV2	TRDJ1	TRDD3	TGTGCCTGTGACACGGACGGATTTACTGGGGGACCGTCGCCTGATAAACTCATCTTT	CACDTDGFTGGPSPDKLIF
-	TRDV1	TRDJ1	TRDD3	TGTGCTCTTGGAGGCCTCCCCACAGGGTCGGGGTGGGGGATGTGCACCGATAAACTCATCTTT	CALGGLPTGSGWGMCTDKLIF
few	TRDV1	TRDJ1	-	TGTGCTCTTGGGGGGCGGCGCGGCACCGATAAACTCATCTTT	CALGGRRGTDKLIF
few	TRDV1	TRDJ1	-	TGTGCTCTTGGGGACCCCTATGCCGGGTCCAGGGAGTACACCGATAAACTCATCTTT	CALGDPYAGSREYTDKLIF
few	TRDV1	TRDJ1	TRDD3	TGTGCTCTTGGGGTCCGCTTCCTGTGTACTGGGGGATACCCCGATGATAAACTCATCTTT	CALGVRFLCTGGYPDDKLIF
-	TRDV1	TRDJ1	TRDD3	TGTGCTCTTGGGGAACGATTCCTATCGTTGGGGGATGCAACCGATAAACTCATTTTT	CALGERFLSLGDATDKLIF
-	TRAV29/DV5	TRDJ1	-	-	CSVLLCSKSIPGMNWGIPDKLIF
few	TRDV1	TRDJ1	-	TGTGCTCTTGGGGGTTCCTGCATCACCGATAAACTCATCTTT	CALGGSCITDKLIF
few	TRDV1	TRDJ1	TRDD3	TGTGCTCTTGGAGCTCCCCCTTTTACTGGGGGATCCCCTTGGTACACCGATAAACTCATCTTT	CALGAPPFTGGSPWYTDKLIF
-	TRDV1	TRDJ1	TRDD2	TGTGCTCTTGGGGAACTACCTTCCTCCTATCCTTCTGTCCTGTGCGGTGTCTATAAACTCATCTTT	CALGELPSSYPSVLCGVYKLIF
few	TRDV1	TRDJ1	-	TGTGCTCTTGGGGACCCCCTTCCTAATCTGGGGATAAAGGGTCCCGATAAACTCATCTTT	CALGDPLPNLGIKGPDKLIF
few	TRDV1	TRDJ1	TRDD3	TGTGCTCTTGGGGAAAATCCTAATGATGGGGGATACGCTTTGAAACTCATCTTT	CALGENPNDGGYALKLIF
-	TRDV1	TRDJ1	-	TGTGCTCTTGGGGAAAGGTCCTTTCATGTGCGGATTGTTGTTGGGCATTGGAAACTCATCTTT	CALGERSFHVRIVVGHWKLIF
-	TRDV1	TRDJ1	TRDD3	TGTGCCCTTGGGGGCCTTCCTACAAAGCCGACTGGGGGATACTACACCGATAAACTCATCTTT	CALGGLPTKPTGGYYTDKLIF
-	TRDV1	TRDJ1	TRDD3	TGTGCTCTTGGGGAACGGGGTCGACAACCGCTACTGGGGGAGACCGATAAACTCATCTTT	CALGERGRQPLLGETDKLIF
-	TRDV1	TRDJ1	-	TGTGCTCTTGGGGCGAAATCTAAGATTTGGGGGGTAACCGATAAACTCATCTTT	CALGAKSKIWGVTDKLIF